The entry below gives a single T cell receptor beta chain sequence along with its context. Its cognate antigen is unknown. The source of the sample is a study of shared clonotypes between healthy human individuals. The overall study: Each donor contributed plates that comprised three CD4 naive, three CD4 memory, two CD8 naive and one CD8 memory. Study findings and constraints: Unshared clonotypes carried lower generation probabilities than those common to all four donors. A handful of donors had about 5% of their naive CD4 clonotypes in common.

The CDR3 length is 15 residues. The ends were cut back, 0 bases at V and 4 bases at J, with 13 bases in the middle. Germline assignment: CDR1 SGHRS and CDR2 YFSETQ. Replicate sorted-subset PCRs were loaded with 150 to 250 ng DNA, approximately 31,000 T cell genomes. Sequenced by immunoSEQ multiplex PCR; TCRdb stores in-frame clones only, minus some. The data show approximately 95,000 clones, roughly two thirds seen once. The sequenced sample consisted of memory CD8+ T cells sorted from blood. Subset specified: CD45RO+ cells pooled with CCR7-negative TemRA cells. The TCR originated in a man in his thirties or forties in good health. The chain employs TRBV5-1 and TRBJ2-5; the D call may be TRBD1 or TRBD2 (5 bases each). The CDR3 spells CASSLASPGRETQYF. CDR3 bases: TGCGCCAGCAGCTTGGCCTCGCCAGGGAGAGAGACCCAGTACTTC.